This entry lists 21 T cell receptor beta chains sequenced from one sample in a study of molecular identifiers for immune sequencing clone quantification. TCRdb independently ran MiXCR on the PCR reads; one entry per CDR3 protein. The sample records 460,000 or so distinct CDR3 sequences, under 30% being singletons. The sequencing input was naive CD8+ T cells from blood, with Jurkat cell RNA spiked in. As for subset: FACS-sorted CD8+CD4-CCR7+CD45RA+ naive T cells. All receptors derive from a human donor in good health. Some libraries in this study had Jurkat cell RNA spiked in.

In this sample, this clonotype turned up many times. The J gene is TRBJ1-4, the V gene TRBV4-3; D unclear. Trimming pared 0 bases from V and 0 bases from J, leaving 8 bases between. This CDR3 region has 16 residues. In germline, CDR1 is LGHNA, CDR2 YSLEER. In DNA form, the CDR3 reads TGCGCCAGCAGCCAAGATTCGGGTGCAACTAATGAAAAACTGTTTTTT. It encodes CASSQDSGATNEKLFF.

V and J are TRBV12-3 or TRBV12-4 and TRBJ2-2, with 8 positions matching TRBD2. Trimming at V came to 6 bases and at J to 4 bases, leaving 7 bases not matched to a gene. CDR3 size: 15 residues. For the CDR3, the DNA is TGTGCCAGCAGCCGCGGGGGGCGCGGCACCGGGGAGCTGTTTTTT. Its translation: CASSRGGRGTGELFF.

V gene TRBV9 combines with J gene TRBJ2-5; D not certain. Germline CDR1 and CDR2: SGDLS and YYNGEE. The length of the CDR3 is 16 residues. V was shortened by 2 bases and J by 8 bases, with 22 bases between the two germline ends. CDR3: CASSVSLMGSGVTQYF. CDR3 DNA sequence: TGTGCCAGCAGCGTCAGCCTGATGGGATCGGGTGTTACCCAGTACTTC. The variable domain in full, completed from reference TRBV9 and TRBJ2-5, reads DSGVTQTPKHLITATGQRVTLRCSPRSGDLSVYWYQQSLDQGLQFLIQYYNGEERAKGNILERFSAQQFPDLHSELNLSSLELGDSALYFCASSVSLMGSGVTQYFGPGTRLLVL.

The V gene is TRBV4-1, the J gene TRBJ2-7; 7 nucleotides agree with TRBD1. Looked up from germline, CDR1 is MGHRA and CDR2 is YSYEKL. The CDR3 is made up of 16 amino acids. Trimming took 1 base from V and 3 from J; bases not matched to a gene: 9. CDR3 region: CASSQGPGTVNYEQYF. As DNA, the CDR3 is TGCGCCAGCAGCCAAGGGCCCGGGACAGTGAACTACGAGCAGTACTTC.

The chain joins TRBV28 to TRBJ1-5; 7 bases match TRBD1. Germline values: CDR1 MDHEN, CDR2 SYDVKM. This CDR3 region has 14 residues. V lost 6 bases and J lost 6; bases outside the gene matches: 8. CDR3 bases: TGTGCCAGCAGCGAGACAGGGCCGGGTCAGCCCCAGCATTTT. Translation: CASSETGPGQPQHF.

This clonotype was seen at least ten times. The CDR3 DNA sequence: TGTGCCAGCAGCCCGGGATTGGGGTTCAGCGAGCAGTACTTC. It encodes CASSPGLGFSEQYF. The chain couples TRBV5-6 to TRBJ2-7, with D tentatively TRBD2 (5 bases). Trimming removed 4 bases from V and 6 bases from J, with 17 bases in between. The CDR3 is 14 amino acids. Per the germline V gene, CDR1 is SGHDT and CDR2 is YYEEEE.

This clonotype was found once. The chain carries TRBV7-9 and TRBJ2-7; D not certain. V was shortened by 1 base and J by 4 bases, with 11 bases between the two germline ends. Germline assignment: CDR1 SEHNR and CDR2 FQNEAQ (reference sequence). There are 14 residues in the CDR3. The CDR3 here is CASSLEWPAYEQYF. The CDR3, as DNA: TGTGCCAGCAGCTTAGAATGGCCAGCGTACGAGCAGTACTTC.

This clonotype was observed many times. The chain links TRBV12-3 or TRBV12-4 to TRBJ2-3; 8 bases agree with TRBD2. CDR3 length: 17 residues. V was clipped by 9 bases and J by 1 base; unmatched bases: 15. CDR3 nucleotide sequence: TGTGCCAGTTCCCTCTGGGCTAGCGGGCTAGGCACAGATACGCAGTATTTT. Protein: CASSLWASGLGTDTQYF.

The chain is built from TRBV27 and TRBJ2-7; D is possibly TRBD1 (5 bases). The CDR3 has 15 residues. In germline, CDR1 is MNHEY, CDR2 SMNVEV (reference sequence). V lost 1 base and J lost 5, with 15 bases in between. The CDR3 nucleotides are TGTGCCAGCAGTTTATGGGGCAATTATCAGGACGAGCAGTACTTC. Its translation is CASSLWGNYQDEQYF.

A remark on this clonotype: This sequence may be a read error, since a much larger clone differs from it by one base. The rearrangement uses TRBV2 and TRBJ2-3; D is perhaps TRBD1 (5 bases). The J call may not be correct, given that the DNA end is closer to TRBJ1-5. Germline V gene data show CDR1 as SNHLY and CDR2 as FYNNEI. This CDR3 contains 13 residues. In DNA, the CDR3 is TGTGCCAGCACCACAAGGGGACTCTATACGCAGCATTTT. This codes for CASTTRGLYTQHF.

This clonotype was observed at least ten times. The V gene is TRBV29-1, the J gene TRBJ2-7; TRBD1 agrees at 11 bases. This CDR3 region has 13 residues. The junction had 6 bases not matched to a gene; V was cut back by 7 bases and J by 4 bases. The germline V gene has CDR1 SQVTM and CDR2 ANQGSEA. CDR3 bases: TGCAGCGCTCAGGGGACAGGGGGATACGAGCAGTACTTC. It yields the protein CSAQGTGGYEQYF.

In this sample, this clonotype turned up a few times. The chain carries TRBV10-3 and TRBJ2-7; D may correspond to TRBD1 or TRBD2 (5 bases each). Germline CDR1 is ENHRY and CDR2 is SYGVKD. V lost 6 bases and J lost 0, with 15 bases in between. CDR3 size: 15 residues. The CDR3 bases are TGTGCCATCAGAGAACCGGGACCGAGCTCCTACGAGCAGTACTTC. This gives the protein CAIREPGPSSYEQYF.

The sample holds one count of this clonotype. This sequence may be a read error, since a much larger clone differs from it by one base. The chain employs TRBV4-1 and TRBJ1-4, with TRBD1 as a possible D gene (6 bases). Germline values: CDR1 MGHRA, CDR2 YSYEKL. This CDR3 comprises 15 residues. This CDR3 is CASSQQDSVNERLFF. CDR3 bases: TGCGCCAGCAGCCAGCAGGACAGCGTTAATGAAAGACTGTTTTTT.

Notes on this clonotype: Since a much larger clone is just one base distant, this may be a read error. CDR3 residues: CATSSGYGCSYNEQFF. The DNA of the CDR3 is TGTGCCACCAGCTCTGGTTATGGCTGCTCCTACAATGAGCAGTTCTTC. J is TRBJ2-1 and V is TRBV24-1; D is unclear. The germline V gene has CDR1 KGHDR and CDR2 SFDVKD. The length of the CDR3 is 16 residues. The V end lost 7 bases, the J end lost 0 bases, and 15 bases lay between the germline ends.

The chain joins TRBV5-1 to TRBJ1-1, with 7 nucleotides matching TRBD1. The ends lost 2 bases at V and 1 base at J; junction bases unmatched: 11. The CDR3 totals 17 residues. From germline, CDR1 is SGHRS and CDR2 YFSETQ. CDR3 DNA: TGCGCCAGCAGCTTTACAGGGGCCCGGAGCGGGAACACTGAAGCTTTCTTT. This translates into CASSFTGARSGNTEAFF.

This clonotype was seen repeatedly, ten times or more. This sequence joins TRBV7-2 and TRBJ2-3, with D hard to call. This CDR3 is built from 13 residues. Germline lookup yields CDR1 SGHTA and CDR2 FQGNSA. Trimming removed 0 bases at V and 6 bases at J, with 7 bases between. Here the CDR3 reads CASSLANGDTQYF. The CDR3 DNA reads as TGTGCCAGCAGCTTAGCAAATGGGGATACGCAGTATTTT.

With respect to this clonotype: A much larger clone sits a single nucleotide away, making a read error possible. DNA for the CDR3: TGTGCCAGCAGTTTCACAGGGGGCGACACAGGTACGCAGTATTTT. Protein sequence: CASSFTGGDTGTQYF. The rearrangement uses TRBV6-5 and TRBJ2-3; TRBD1 matches at 9 bases. The CDR3 is made up of 15 amino acids. Looked up from germline, CDR1 is MNHEY and CDR2 is SVGAGI.

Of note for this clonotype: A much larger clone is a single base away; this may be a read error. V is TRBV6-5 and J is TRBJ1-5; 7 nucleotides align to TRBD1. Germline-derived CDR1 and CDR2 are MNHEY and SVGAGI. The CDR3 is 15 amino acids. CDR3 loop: CASSEFRGSTQPQHF. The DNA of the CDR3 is TGTGCCAGCAGTGAGTTCAGGGGGAGCACTCAGCCCCAGCATTTT.

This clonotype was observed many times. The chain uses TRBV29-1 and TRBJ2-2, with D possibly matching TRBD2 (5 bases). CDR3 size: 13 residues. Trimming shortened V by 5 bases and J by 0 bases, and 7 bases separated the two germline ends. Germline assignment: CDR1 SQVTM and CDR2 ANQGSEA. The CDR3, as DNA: TGCAGCGTTTACGGGGCGAACACCGGGGAGCTGTTTTTT. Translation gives CSVYGANTGELFF.

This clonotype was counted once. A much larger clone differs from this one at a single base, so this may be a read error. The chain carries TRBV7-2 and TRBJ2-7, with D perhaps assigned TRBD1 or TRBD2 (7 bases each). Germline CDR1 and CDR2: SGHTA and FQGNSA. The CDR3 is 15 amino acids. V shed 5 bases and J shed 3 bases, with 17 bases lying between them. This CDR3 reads CASSPLTGTNYEQYF. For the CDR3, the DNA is TGTGCCAGCAGCCCGTTGACAGGGACTAACTACGAGCAGTACTTC.

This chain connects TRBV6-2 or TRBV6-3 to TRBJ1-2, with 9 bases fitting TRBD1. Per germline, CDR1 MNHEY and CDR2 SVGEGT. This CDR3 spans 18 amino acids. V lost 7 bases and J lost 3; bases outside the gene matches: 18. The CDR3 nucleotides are TGTGCCAGCACCTCGATAAAGATACAGGGGGCGGTGGACTATGGCTACACCTTC. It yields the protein CASTSIKIQGAVDYGYTF.